Shown below are 11 T cell receptor beta chains from a single sample sequenced in a study of T cell repertoires in aging, cancer and after chemotherapy. TCR beta rearrangements were amplified from peripheral blood genomic DNA. Multiplex touch-down PCR with TRB-A/B primers amplified rearranged V-D-J TRB sequences. Each CDR3 protein is one row after TCRdb ran MiXCR on the multiplex PCR reads. The repertoire has about 11,000 distinct CDR3 sequences, less than 55% of them found once; the top ten carry around 6.9%. The specimen sequenced was blood. The receptor source for this set is a human donor in good health.

The chain is built from TRBV6-5 and TRBJ1-3; a possible D gene is TRBD1 (5 bases). The V end lost 6 bases, the J end lost 0 bases, and 15 bases lay between the germline ends. Germline V lookup: CDR1 MNHEY, CDR2 SVGAGI. The CDR3 is 16 residues long. The CDR3 DNA reads as TGTGCCAGCAGCCCATGGGGGGGGAGCTCTGGAAACACCATATATTTT. This codes for CASSPWGGSSGNTIYF.

The J gene is TRBJ2-1, the V gene TRBV24-1; 8 bases agree with TRBD2. V was pared by 0 bases and J by 4 bases, with 4 bases of the junction left unmatched. CDR1 and CDR2 (germline): KGHDR, SFDVKD. The CDR3 runs to 16 residues. The CDR3 protein is CATSDLLPSGYNEQFF. CDR3 sequence (DNA): TGTGCCACCAGTGATTTGCTTCCTAGCGGGTACAATGAGCAGTTCTTC.

This clonotype was detected once. This chain links TRBV15 with TRBJ2-7; 8 bases are shared with TRBD2. This CDR3 contains 14 residues. With 0 bases clipped from V and 12 bases from J, the junction kept 10 bases outside the gene matches. The germline CDR1 and CDR2 sequences are LNHNV and YYDKDF (reference sequence). The DNA of the CDR3 is TGTGCCACCAGCAGAGATCTGGGGCGGGGGGATTTGTACTTC. It encodes CATSRDLGRGDLYF.

The V and J genes are TRBV29-1 and TRBJ1-2, with D possibly TRBD1 on 5 matching bases. The length of the CDR3 is 15 residues. Germline V CDR1 and CDR2: SQVTM, ANQGSEA. Trimming pared 2 bases from V and 4 bases from J, leaving 17 bases between. The CDR3 DNA follows: TGCAGCGTTGAAATTCGGGACTCGACCTTCTATGGCTACACCTTC. Protein sequence: CSVEIRDSTFYGYTF.

The CDR3 region has the DNA TGTGCCAGCAGTGAGGGCGGTCAGCCCCAGCATTTT. Its translation: CASSEGGQPQHF. This rearrangement joins TRBV6-1 to TRBJ1-5; D not resolved. Germline assignment: CDR1 MNHNS and CDR2 SASEGT. This CDR3 is 12 amino acids long. V lost 3 bases and J 6 bases, leaving 6 bases between the germline ends.

V usage is TRBV7-2 and J usage is TRBJ2-7, with D perhaps TRBD1 (6 bases). Per the germline V gene, CDR1 is SGHTA and CDR2 is FQGNSA. Trimming shortened V by 6 bases and J by 3 bases, and 15 bases separated the two germline ends. This CDR3 is built from 14 residues. CDR3 in amino acids: CASSESQGYYEQYF. CDR3 DNA: TGTGCCAGCAGTGAATCACAGGGCTACTACGAGCAGTACTTC.

This clonotype was counted between two and nine times. This chain joins TRBV11-3 and TRBJ2-1; the D gene is possibly TRBD2 (5 bases). Germline V lookup: CDR1 SGHNT, CDR2 YENEEA. The V gene lost 5 bases and the J gene lost 6 bases, with 14 bases spanning the gap. The CDR3 spans 14 residues. The CDR3 loop reads CASSPRATTNEQFF. The CDR3 coding sequence is TGTGCCAGCAGCCCGAGGGCAACAACCAATGAGCAGTTCTTC.

The CDR3 reads CASSRPGDTQYF. The CDR3 DNA reads TGTGCCAGCAGCCGACCGGGGGATACGCAGTATTTT. The chain joins TRBV7-3 to TRBJ2-3; maybe TRBD2 (5 bases). The CDR3 extends over 12 amino acids. V dropped 5 bases and J dropped 6 bases, with 9 bases sitting between them. CDR1 SGHTA and CDR2 FQGTGA come from the germline V gene.

This clonotype was detected only a few times. The genes are TRBV18 and TRBJ2-7; no definite D call. This CDR3 contains 13 residues. Germline CDR1 KGHSH, CDR2 LQKENI. Trimming pared 9 bases from V and 5 bases from J, leaving 17 bases between. The DNA for the CDR3 is TGTGCCAGTTACTCACAAAGCAGTCACGAGCAGTACTTC. Translated, it gives CASYSQSSHEQYF. Drawing the rest from reference TRBV18 and TRBJ2-7, the complete variable domain is NAGVMQNPRHLVRRRGQEARLRCSPMKGHSHVYWYRQLPEEGLKFMVYLQKENIIDESGMPKERFSAEFPKEGPSILRIQQVVRGDSAAYFCASYSQSSHEQYFGPGTRLTVT.

The chain couples TRBV19 to TRBJ2-7; TRBD1 matches 9 bases. Germline V gene sequence: CDR1 LNHDA, CDR2 SQIVND (reference sequence). The CDR3 has 15 residues. V shed 9 bases, J shed 5 bases, and the junction held 14 bases outside the gene matches. In DNA form, the CDR3 reads TGTGCCAGCCACCCGGACAGGGGCAAAATCGACGAGCAGTACTTC. Its translation: CASHPDRGKIDEQYF.

The J gene is TRBJ2-5, the V gene TRBV20-1, with 14 bases lining up with TRBD2. V trimming: 6 bases; J trimming: 4 bases; junction bases outside the gene matches: 1. The CDR3 length is 13 residues. Germline CDR1 DFQATT, CDR2 SNEGSKA (reference sequence). CDR3 amino acids: CSAGTSGGETQYF. CDR3 sequence (DNA): TGCAGTGCCGGGACTAGCGGGGGAGAGACCCAGTACTTC.